The 14 T cell receptor beta chains below were found in one sample sequenced in a study of blood T cell repertoires in COVID-19. The data were produced by immunoSEQ multiplex PCR, yet TCRdb's version contains in-frame clones alone and is incomplete. The sample holds 150,000 to 200,000 clones, about 87% seen once. Input material: peripheral blood. Receptors originate from a man aged 18 to 35 with active or convalescent COVID-19.

The chain is built from TRBV19 and TRBJ1-3; TRBD1 is a possible D gene (5 bases). Germline CDR1 reads LNHDA; CDR2 reads SQIVND (reference sequence). The CDR3 is 14 amino acids. The V end was cut by 8 bases, the J end by 3 bases, with 14 bases between. CDR3 in DNA: TGTGCCAGTCGGCCCGGCGGGGGTGGAAACACCATATATTTT. Translating gives CASRPGGGGNTIYF.

This clone turned up a few times. The chain joins TRBV21-1 to TRBJ1-5; the DNA was not compared with TRBD1, the D call given in the table. TRBV21-1 is described as a pseudogene. This CDR3 has 14 amino acids. The CDR3 reads CASSNGDRNQPQHF. The DNA of the CDR3 is TGTGCCAGCAGCAACGGGGACAGAAACCAGCCCCAGCATTTT.

A single count supports this clone. The chain couples TRBV20-1 to TRBJ1-2; D unresolved. This CDR3 has 10 residues. Germline V lookup: CDR1 DFQATT, CDR2 SNEGSKA (reference sequence). Trimming left V 4 bases short and J 6 bases short, with 6 bases between. The CDR3 nucleotides are TGCAGTGCTACCCCTGATGGCTACACCTTC. It codes for CSATPDGYTF.

The J gene is TRBJ2-3, the V gene TRBV21-1; no DNA check was done on the table's D call, TRBD2. TRBV21-1 is flagged as a pseudogene. The CDR3 spans 17 residues. The CDR3 loop is CASSNPAALKGTDTQYF. The CDR3 region has the DNA TGTGCCAGCAGCAACCCAGCGGCCCTAAAGGGTACAGATACGCAGTATTTT.

J is TRBJ2-7 and V is TRBV23-1; 8 positions agree with TRBD2. TRBV23-1 is an ORF, with its function uncertain. V was clipped by 1 base and J by 5 bases; unmatched bases: 16. This CDR3 is 18 amino acids long. The CDR3 here is CASSQFTHLTGGAHEQYV. CDR3 in DNA: TGCGCCAGCAGTCAATTCACCCACCTGACGGGGGGGGCCCACGAGCAGTACGTC.

The V gene is TRBV23-1, the J gene TRBJ1-6; the match to TRBD1 covers 7 bases. TRBV23-1 belongs to the ORF category, with a function that is uncertain. CDR3 length: 18 residues. Germline trimming cut 5 bases from V and 2 bases from J; bases unmatched to any gene: 12. Written as DNA, the CDR3 is TGCGCCAGCAGTGGTAGAAGGGGGCCGGGGACCTATAATTCACCCCTCCACTTT. Its protein is CASSGRRGPGTYNSPLHF.

V and J are TRBV7-8 and TRBJ2-1; 12 bases match TRBD2. Germline V gives CDR1 SGHVS, CDR2 FQNEAQ. CDR3 length equals 17 residues. The V segment lost 6 bases and the J segment 6 bases; nucleotides outside the gene matches: 12. This CDR3 reads CASRSNLAGGPANEQFF. In DNA, the CDR3 is TGTGCCAGCAGGTCGAACCTAGCGGGAGGGCCGGCCAATGAGCAGTTCTTC.

The rearrangement uses TRBV7-9 and TRBJ1-5, with a weak D call TRBD1 (6 bases). Germline CDR1 and CDR2: SEHNR and FQNEAQ (reference sequence). The CDR3 runs 15 residues. The germline V and J ends were trimmed by 3 bases and 2 bases, with 11 bases remaining between them. The CDR3 here is CASSLGAGGNQPQHF. The CDR3 region has the DNA TGTGCCAGCAGCTTGGGGGCCGGGGGCAATCAGCCCCAGCATTTT. Supplemented by reference TRBV7-9 and TRBJ1-5, the full variable domain reads DTGVSQNPRHKITKRGQNVTFRCDPISEHNRLYWYRQTLGQGPEFLTYFQNEAQLEKSRLLSDRFSAERPKGSFSTLEIQRTEQGDSAMYLCASSLGAGGNQPQHFGDGTRLSIL.

This sequence joins TRBV7-9 and TRBJ2-7; D is uncertain. Germline V gene sequence: CDR1 SEHNR, CDR2 FQNEAQ (reference sequence). The CDR3 covers 12 residues. V was trimmed by 2 bases and J by 2 bases, leaving 4 bases between them. The CDR3 loop reads CASSLQAYEQYV. The CDR3 bases are TGTGCCAGCAGCTTACAGGCCTACGAGCAGTACGTC.

V usage is TRBV18 and J usage is TRBJ2-1, with TRBD2 identical over 7 bases. The germline V gene encodes CDR1 KGHSH and CDR2 LQKENI. The CDR3 loop spans 15 amino acids. Trimming took 3 bases from V and 3 from J; bases not matched to a gene: 5. CDR3 residues: CASSPMTSLYNEQFF. The CDR3 DNA sequence: TGTGCCAGCTCACCGATGACTAGCCTCTACAATGAGCAGTTCTTC.

This clone has just a few counts. The chain links TRBV2 to TRBJ1-5; 7 bases line up with TRBD1. Germline assignment: CDR1 SNHLY and CDR2 FYNNEI. The CDR3 sequence is 14 residues long. With V trimmed by 2 bases and J by 6 bases, 4 bases remained unmatched. The CDR3 reads CASSEWTGGQPQHF. DNA for the CDR3: TGTGCCAGCAGTGAATGGACAGGCGGTCAGCCCCAGCATTTT.

This clone has more than one count but fewer than ten. The rearrangement uses TRBV9 and TRBJ2-3; TRBD2 matches 7 bases. The ends lost 8 bases at V and 2 bases at J; junction bases unmatched: 5. The CDR3 sequence is 13 residues long. Per germline, CDR1 SGDLS and CDR2 YYNGEE. The CDR3 DNA reads as TGTGCCAGTCAGCGGGGACTCACAGATACGCAGTATTTT. It is translated as CASQRGLTDTQYF.

This clone was counted a few times. J is TRBJ1-2 and V is TRBV5-4; D gene ambiguous. The ends were cut back, 1 base at V and 5 bases at J, with 6 bases in the middle. This CDR3 comprises 12 residues. CDR1 is SGHNT and CDR2 is YYREEE in the germline V gene (reference sequence). CDR3 loop: CASSLFRYGYTF. CDR3 sequence (DNA): TGTGCCAGCAGCTTGTTCCGTTATGGCTACACCTTC. Together with reference TRBV5-4 and TRBJ1-2, the CDR3 gives the full variable domain: ETGVTQSPTHLIKTRGQQVTLRCSSQSGHNTVSWYQQALGQGPQFIFQYYREEENGRGNFPPRFSGLQFPNYSSELNVNALELDDSALYLCASSLFRYGYTFGSGTRLTVV.

The J gene is TRBJ2-2, the V gene TRBV27; 11 bases agree with TRBD1. Trimming cost V 6 bases and J 4 bases; bases outside gene matches: 7. The CDR3 has 16 residues. In germline, CDR1 is MNHEY, CDR2 SMNVEV (reference sequence). The DNA of the CDR3 is TGTGCCAGCAGCCTCGGACAGGGGGCAGGCACCGGGGAGCTGTTTTTT. Amino acid sequence: CASSLGQGAGTGELFF.